Here is one T cell receptor beta chain with its context. CDR3 length equals 14 residues. V lost 2 bases and J lost 3, with 11 bases in between. The V gene's germline CDR1 is MNHEY and CDR2 SVGEGT. This entry is derived from a study of T cells after yellow fever vaccination. TCRdb reanalysed the 5' RACE reads using MiXCR and keeps one entry per CDR3 protein. The table has approximately 93,000 distinct CDR3 sequences, under 7% seen once; the top ten hold over 40%. The specimen comprised CD8+ T cells sorted from PBMCs, sampled 10 days after the yellow fever booster vaccination. V is TRBV6-2 or TRBV6-3 and J is TRBJ2-7, with D possibly TRBD1 on 5 matching bases. This receptor was taken from a man aged 18-30 years who received the YFV17D yellow fever vaccine. CDR3 residues: CASSYVGPGYEQYF. In nucleotides, the CDR3 is TGTGCCAGCAGTTACGTGGGGCCTGGCTACGAGCAGTACTTC.